These 8 T cell receptor beta chains originate from one sample sequenced in a study of cytomegalovirus exposure and HLA in healthy donors (dated 2017 in TCRdb). Library preparation was by the immunoSEQ multiplex PCR assay. Held by TCRdb, this immuneACCESS table contains in-frame sequences only and omits some clones. Under half of the omission traces to an unresolved V gene where checked; the cause of the rest is unknown. The sample profile shows 70,000 or so clones; 94% of them were found once. The ten largest clonotypes hold 1% of the sample. Input material: PBMCs. The receptors come from a woman aged 18-29 years in good health and CMV-seronegative.

The chain employs TRBV29-1 and TRBJ1-2; the D gene is possibly TRBD1 (6 bases). Between the trimmed V and J ends, which lost 5 bases and 10 bases, there was a span of 23 bases. The CDR3 runs to 14 residues. Germline assignment: CDR1 SQVTM and CDR2 ANQGSEA. Here the CDR3 DNA reads TGCAGCGTTCCTACCCCGGGACACCCGGAACTCTACACCTTC. This sequence encodes CSVPTPGHPELYTF. Together with reference TRBV29-1 and TRBJ1-2, the CDR3 gives the full variable domain: SAVISQKPSRDICQRGTSLTIQCQVDSQVTMMFWYRQQPGQSLTLIATANQGSEATYESGFVIDKFPISRPNLTFSTLTVSNMSPEDSSIYLCSVPTPGHPELYTFGSGTRLTVV.

The chain combines TRBV28 with TRBJ2-5, with a possible D match to TRBD1 (5 bases). Germline assignment: CDR1 MDHEN and CDR2 SYDVKM. Trimming removed 3 bases at V and 4 bases at J, with 12 bases between. The length of the CDR3 is 14 residues. Written as DNA, the CDR3 is TGTGCCAGCAGTTTCAGGGTTTTTAGAGAGACCCAGTACTTC. Amino acids: CASSFRVFRETQYF.

The chain carries TRBV7-2 and TRBJ2-7; 7 bases match TRBD1. CDR1 SGHTA and CDR2 FQGNSA come from the germline V gene. J was trimmed by 4 bases and V by 1 base; bases with no gene match: 4. The CDR3 consists of 14 residues. The CDR3 DNA sequence: TGTGCCAGCAGCTTAGGGGGGACAGCTTACGAGCAGTACTTC. Protein sequence: CASSLGGTAYEQYF.

V is TRBV19 and J is TRBJ2-7; 7 bases line up with TRBD1. The junction had 1 base not matched to a gene; V was cut back by 1 base and J by 4 bases. The CDR3 has 13 amino acids. Germline V gene lookup returns CDR1 LNHDA and CDR2 SQIVND (reference sequence). The CDR3 loop reads CASSIGDSYEQYF. The CDR3 DNA is TGTGCCAGTAGTATAGGGGACAGTTACGAGCAGTACTTC.

This chain connects TRBV19 to TRBJ2-2; 7 bases map to TRBD1. CDR1 is LNHDA and CDR2 is SQIVND in the germline V gene (reference sequence). This CDR3 is 15 amino acids long. V shed 5 bases, J shed 6 bases, and the junction held 9 bases outside the gene matches. The CDR3 bases are TGTGCCAGTAGTGAACAGGGGAACGATCCCGGGGAGCTGTTTTTT. Residues: CASSEQGNDPGELFF.

The chain joins TRBV19 to TRBJ2-1; 10 nucleotides align to TRBD2. CDR3 size: 14 residues. Germline V CDR1 and CDR2: LNHDA, SQIVND (reference sequence). With 7 bases clipped from V and 4 bases from J, the junction kept 4 bases outside the gene matches. The CDR3 here is CASTLAGLYNEQFF. In DNA, the CDR3 is TGTGCCAGTACACTAGCGGGGTTATACAATGAGCAGTTCTTC.

The CDR3 region is CASSAGLAGASGANVLTF. CDR3 bases: TGTGCCAGCAGCGCTGGACTAGCGGGGGCCTCTGGGGCCAACGTCCTGACTTTC. This chain joins TRBV9 and TRBJ2-6; 13 positions match TRBD2. V shed 3 bases, J shed 0 bases, and the junction held 3 bases outside the gene matches. This CDR3 is 18 amino acids long. CDR1 SGDLS and CDR2 YYNGEE come from the germline V gene.

V usage is TRBV14 and J usage is TRBJ1-4; 7 nucleotides align to TRBD1. J gave up 5 bases and V 1 base, and 7 bases lay outside the gene matches. The CDR3 covers 16 residues. Germline assignment: CDR1 SGHDN and CDR2 FVKESK. In DNA form, the CDR3 reads TGTGCCAGCAGCCAAGGGTCGACAGGGCGGAATGAAAAACTGTTTTTT. Amino acids: CASSQGSTGRNEKLFF.